What follows are 8 T cell receptor beta chains derived from one specimen sequenced in a study of metastatic and nonmetastatic thyroid tumors. Using MiXCR, TCRdb reanalyzed the PCR reads. The sample gives 30,000 or so clones, 7% to 9% of which show up once; about 39% is in the top ten. Each patient came to thyroid surgery without any prior treatment (of any kind). The sample comprised blood. These receptors were obtained from a female donor with papillary thyroid cancer or a benign thyroid nodule (not recorded which). Some clones in this sample may be carry-over from other donors' samples.

In its sample, this clone was seen many times. The J gene is TRBJ2-4, the V gene TRBV7-9, with TRBD1 matching 11 bases. Germline lookup yields CDR1 SEHNR and CDR2 FQNEAQ (reference sequence). CDR3 length: 14 residues. J was trimmed by 12 bases and V by 0 bases; bases with no gene match: 4. CDR3 coding DNA: TGTGCCAGCAGCTTAGCGGGGGACAGGGGGACTCAGTACTTC. Its translation: CASSLAGDRGTQYF.

This clone showed up many times. This sequence joins TRBV7-9 and TRBJ2-3; 14 bases map to TRBD2. The CDR3 extends over 16 amino acids. Unmatched junction bases numbered 3, after V lost 3 bases and J lost 4 bases. The V gene's germline CDR1 is SEHNR and CDR2 FQNEAQ (reference sequence). The CDR3 sequence: CASSLSTSGGADTQYF. The CDR3 region has the DNA TGTGCCAGCAGCTTGTCGACTAGCGGGGGGGCAGATACGCAGTATTTT.

This clone was seen many times. The chain links TRBV27 to TRBJ2-1; 12 bases match TRBD2. The germline V gene has CDR1 MNHEY and CDR2 SMNVEV (reference sequence). The CDR3 covers 19 residues. J lost 5 bases, V lost 7 bases, and 18 bases had no gene match. The CDR3 region is CASIWVQGATSGSNNEQFF. In DNA, the CDR3 is TGTGCCAGCATTTGGGTACAGGGGGCGACTAGCGGGAGCAACAATGAGCAGTTCTTC.

This clone was observed many times. This chain uses TRBV12-3 or TRBV12-4 with TRBJ1-6; TRBD1 matches at 7 bases. CDR3 length: 13 residues. Germline trimming cut 7 bases from V and 10 bases from J; bases unmatched to any gene: 7. The CDR3 DNA is TGTGCCAGCACCCGGACAGGTGGCTCACCCCTCCACTTT. Translated: CASTRTGGSPLHF.

This clone was seen ten or more times. The rearrangement uses TRBV10-3 and TRBJ2-7; D gene uncertain. Per germline, CDR1 ENHRY and CDR2 SYGVKD. Trimming removed 1 base from V and 0 bases from J, with 7 bases in between. The CDR3 is 14 residues long. CDR3: CAISELTASYEQYF. CDR3 nucleotide sequence: TGTGCCATCAGTGAGTTGACGGCCTCCTACGAGCAGTACTTC.

This clone was seen repeatedly, ten times or more. The genes are TRBV19 and TRBJ1-2; the D is unclear. Germline V gene lookup returns CDR1 LNHDA and CDR2 SQIVND (reference sequence). There are 14 residues in the CDR3. Deletions cut 1 base from V and 1 base from J, with 7 bases between. The CDR3 loop is CASSIVASNYGYTF. The CDR3 bases are TGTGCCAGTAGTATAGTGGCAAGTAACTATGGCTACACCTTC.

This clone was seen only a few times. Other DNA sequences in the sample encode the same CDR3. The J gene is TRBJ1-1, the V gene TRBV10-2; D ambiguous. This CDR3 comprises 12 residues. CDR1 WSHSY and CDR2 SAAADI come from the germline V gene. V lost 4 bases, J lost 6 bases, and 9 bases lay in between. The CDR3, as DNA: TGCGCCAGCAGTGGGGTAGGAGCTGAAGCTTTCTTT. As protein: CASSGVGAEAFF.

The sample holds many counts of this clone. The chain combines TRBV4-1 with TRBJ2-7; no reliable D call. Trimming removed 2 bases at V and 5 bases at J, with 13 bases between. Germline values: CDR1 MGHRA, CDR2 YSYEKL. The CDR3 totals 14 residues. CDR3 DNA: TGCGCCAGCAGCCAATTAGCCGGGTTCCACGAGCAGTACTTC. The encoded protein is CASSQLAGFHEQYF.